The 9 T cell receptor beta chains below all came from one sample that was sequenced in a study of blood T cells in healthy people across ages. Together with a sample-barcoded 5' primer, a J-beta primer mix was included in a second PCR lasting about 7 to 12 cycles. MiXCR, run by TCRdb on the 5' RACE reads, gives a single entry per CDR3 protein. There are roughly 1.5 million distinct CDR3 sequences in the sample; approximately 43% occur only once, and about 4.1% lies in the top ten. Sequencing was carried out using blood. The receptors derive from a woman aged 18-29 years in good health.

The V and J genes are TRBV7-2 and TRBJ2-7; 10 bases match TRBD2. CDR1 and CDR2 from the germline V gene are SGHTA and FQGNSA. Germline trimming cut 6 bases from V and 2 bases from J; bases unmatched to any gene: 4. This CDR3 region has 14 residues. The CDR3 sequence is CASRASGGTYEQYF. The CDR3 nucleotides are TGTGCCAGCAGGGCTAGCGGGGGAACCTACGAGCAGTACTTC.

This clonotype was detected a few times. The chain couples TRBV7-2 to TRBJ2-2, with 7 bases fitting TRBD2. Per the germline V gene, CDR1 is SGHTA and CDR2 is FQGNSA. The CDR3 has 12 amino acids. The V and J ends lost 3 bases and 13 bases, in that order; junction bases with no gene match: 5. The CDR3 region has the DNA TGTGCCAGCAGCTTTGGGGGGGTGAGGCTGTTTTTT. Translating gives CASSFGGVRLFF.

The rearrangement joins TRBV7-9 to TRBJ1-2; maybe TRBD1 (5 bases). The germline gives CDR1 SEHNR, CDR2 FQNEAQ (reference sequence). The CDR3 length is 13 residues. Trimming took off 1 base at V and 8 bases at J, with 11 bases between the two ends. The CDR3 sequence: CASSLEWGWGYTF. The CDR3 DNA reads as TGTGCCAGCAGCTTAGAATGGGGGTGGGGCTACACCTTC.

This clonotype was seen only a few times. The rearrangement joins TRBV7-6 to TRBJ2-1, with 7 bases identical to TRBD1. This CDR3 has 19 amino acids. Germline V gene lookup returns CDR1 SGHVS and CDR2 FNYEAQ. The J segment lost 9 bases and the V segment lost 2 bases, leaving 22 bases of the junction unmatched. DNA of the CDR3: TGTGCCAGCAGCTTACTCTTTCCCCCGGGACAGTCGATTTGGGGTGAGCAGTTCTTC. It is translated as CASSLLFPPGQSIWGEQFF.

This clonotype appeared a few times. The rearrangement joins TRBV28 to TRBJ2-7, with 8 bases aligning to TRBD1. V gave up 0 bases and J gave up 3 bases; unmatched junction bases: 10. The CDR3 has 17 amino acids. Germline V gene sequence: CDR1 MDHEN, CDR2 SYDVKM. The CDR3 DNA reads as TGTGCCAGCAGTTTATGGGACGGACAGGGCCTCTTCTACGAGCAGTACTTC. Amino acids: CASSLWDGQGLFYEQYF. Full variable domain (rest looked up from reference TRBV28 and TRBJ2-7): DVKVTQSSRYLVKRTGEKVFLECVQDMDHENMFWYRQDPGLGLRLIYFSYDVKMKEKGDIPEGYSVSREKKERFSLILESASTNQTSMYLCASSLWDGQGLFYEQYFGPGTRLTVT.

The V call is TRBV4-2, the J call TRBJ1-2, with D hard to call. Germline loops: CDR1 LGHNA, CDR2 YNFKEQ. CDR3 length equals 13 residues. The V end was cut by 1 base, the J end by 5 bases, with 8 bases between. The CDR3 DNA is TGTGCCAGCAGCCAAGCGTCAGAGTATGGCTACACCTTC. It is translated as CASSQASEYGYTF.

The V and J genes are TRBV20-1 and TRBJ2-5; the match to TRBD2 covers 9 bases. There are 16 residues in the CDR3. The J segment lost 5 bases and the V segment lost 1 base, leaving 11 bases of the junction unmatched. Germline CDR1 DFQATT, CDR2 SNEGSKA (reference sequence). CDR3 nucleotide sequence: TGCAGTGCTAGAGGGGCGGGGGGGCTCGTTGGGGAGACCCAGTACTTC. Amino acid sequence: CSARGAGGLVGETQYF.

This clonotype was counted between two and nine times. This chain links TRBV7-9 with TRBJ2-4; 7 positions agree with TRBD1. V lost 2 bases to trimming and J lost 0 bases; unmatched junction nucleotides: 1. The CDR3 has 15 amino acids. CDR1 is SEHNR, CDR2 FQNEAQ, per germline (reference sequence). DNA of the CDR3: TGTGCCAGCAGCTTAACAGGGGCAGCCAAAAACATTCAGTACTTC. Amino acids: CASSLTGAAKNIQYF.

The gene calls are TRBV5-1 and TRBJ2-7; D is perhaps TRBD1 or TRBD2 (5 bases each). V lost 4 bases and J 0 bases, leaving 17 bases between the germline ends. Germline CDR1 reads SGHRS; CDR2 reads YFSETQ. CDR3 length: 16 residues. In nucleotides, the CDR3 is TGCGCCAGCAGCCCGAGAACCGGGACGAGCTCCTACGAGCAGTACTTC. Translation gives CASSPRTGTSSYEQYF.